The source of this T cell receptor beta chain is a study of molecular identifiers for immune sequencing clone quantification. V lost 6 bases to trimming and J lost 5 bases; unmatched junction nucleotides: 8. This CDR3 region has 15 residues. Germline V gives CDR1 MNHEY, CDR2 SVGAGI. This clonotype showed up many times. Preparation methods for the bulk TCR libraries were those previously described, with listed TCR primers. TCRdb used MiXCR to reprocess the PCR reads, holding one entry per CDR3 protein. There are about 640,000 distinct CDR3 sequences in the sample; 15% to 20% occur only once, and approximately 0.9% lies in the top ten.

This chain connects TRBV6-5 to TRBJ2-5; 11 nucleotides match TRBD1. The source material was naive CD8+ T cells from blood, with Jurkat cell RNA spiked in. Subset: FACS-sorted CD8+CD4-CCR7+CD45RA+ naive T cells. The clonotype was recovered from a human donor in good health. Some libraries in this study had Jurkat cell RNA spiked in. This chain's CDR3 is CASSPFRTGGETQYF. The CDR3 DNA follows: TGTGCCAGCAGCCCGTTTAGGACAGGGGGCGAGACCCAGTACTTC.